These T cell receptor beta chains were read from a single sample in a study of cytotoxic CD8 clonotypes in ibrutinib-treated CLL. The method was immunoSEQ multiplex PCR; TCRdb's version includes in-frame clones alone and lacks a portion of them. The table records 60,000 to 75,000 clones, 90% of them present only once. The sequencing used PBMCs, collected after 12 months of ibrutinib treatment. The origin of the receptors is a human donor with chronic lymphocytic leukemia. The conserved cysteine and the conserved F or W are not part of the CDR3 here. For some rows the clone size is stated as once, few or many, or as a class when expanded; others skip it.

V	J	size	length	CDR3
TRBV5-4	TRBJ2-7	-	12	VYSARQGAGEQY
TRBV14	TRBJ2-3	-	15	ASSPSKASGNIDTQY
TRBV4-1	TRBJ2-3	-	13	ASSGTGTITDTQY
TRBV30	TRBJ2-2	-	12	AWSGTGFRGELF
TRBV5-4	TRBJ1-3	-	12	AIRQGVNGNTIY
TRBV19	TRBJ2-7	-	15	ASSSIAGVVQANEQY
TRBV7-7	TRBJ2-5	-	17	ASSLYVGGGGSAQETQY
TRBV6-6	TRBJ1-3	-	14	ASRDRSPSSGNTIY
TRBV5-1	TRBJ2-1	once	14	ASSRTSGLTYNEQF
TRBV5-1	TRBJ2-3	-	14	ASSLRAGGGTDTQY
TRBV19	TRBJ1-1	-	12	ASSQQGAYTEAF
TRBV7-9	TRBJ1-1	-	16	ASSARAGRTGEGTEAF
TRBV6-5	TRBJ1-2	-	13	ASSYSKDSLYGYT
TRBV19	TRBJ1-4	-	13	ASSYRLATNEKLF
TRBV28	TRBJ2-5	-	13	ASSFSGANYKTQY
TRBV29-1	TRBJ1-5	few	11	SVGGTKDQPQH
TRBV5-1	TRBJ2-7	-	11	ASSYGQIYEQY
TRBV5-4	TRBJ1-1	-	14	ASSLRSFGEGTEAF
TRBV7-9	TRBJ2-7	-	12	ASSSGQPPYEQY
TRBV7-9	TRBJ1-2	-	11	ASSWTGSYGYT
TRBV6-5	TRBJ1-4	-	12	ASRTGGMVEKLF
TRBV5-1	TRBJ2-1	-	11	ASSLVVEKKQF
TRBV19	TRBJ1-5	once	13	ASSIPGDSNQPQH
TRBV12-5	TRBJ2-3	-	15	ASGSGLGGSGTDTQY
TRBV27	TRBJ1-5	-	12	ASSLQGGGQPQH
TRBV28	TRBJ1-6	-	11	ASRDRVNSPLH
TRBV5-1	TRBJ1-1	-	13	ASSTGRGMNTEAF
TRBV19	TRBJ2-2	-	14	ASSIGRLANTGELF
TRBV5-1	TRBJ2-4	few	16	ASSLEPGLALAKNIQY
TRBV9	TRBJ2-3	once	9	ASSYTDTQY
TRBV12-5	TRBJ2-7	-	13	ASGLAGHGIYEQY
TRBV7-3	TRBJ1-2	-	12	ASSPGTGGDGYT
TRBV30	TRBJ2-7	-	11	AWGHNRGPGQY
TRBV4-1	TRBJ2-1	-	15	ASSQKPAGVTYNEQF
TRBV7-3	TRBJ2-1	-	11	ASSSAPYNEQF
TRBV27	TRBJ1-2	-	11	ASMGRENYGYT
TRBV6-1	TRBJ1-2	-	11	ASSENREVGYT
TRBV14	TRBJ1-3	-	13	ASSQMAGSGNTIY
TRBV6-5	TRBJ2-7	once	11	ASSYGTGDEQY
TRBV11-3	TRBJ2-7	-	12	ASSPRDSKVRQY
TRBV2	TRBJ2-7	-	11	ASDNIQDHEQY
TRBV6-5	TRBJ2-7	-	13	ASSPDQGLPYEQY
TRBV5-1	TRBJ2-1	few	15	ASTTRGLAGESYEQF
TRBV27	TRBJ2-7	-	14	ASSISLAGATYEQY
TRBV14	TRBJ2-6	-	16	ASSPITGVGSGANVLT
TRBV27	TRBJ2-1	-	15	ASSLSIVTSGYNEQF
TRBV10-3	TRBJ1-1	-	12	AIKELAGDTEAF
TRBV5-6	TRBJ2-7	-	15	ASSSPGYSGSGYEQY
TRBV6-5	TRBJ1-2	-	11	ASSLDRDYGYT